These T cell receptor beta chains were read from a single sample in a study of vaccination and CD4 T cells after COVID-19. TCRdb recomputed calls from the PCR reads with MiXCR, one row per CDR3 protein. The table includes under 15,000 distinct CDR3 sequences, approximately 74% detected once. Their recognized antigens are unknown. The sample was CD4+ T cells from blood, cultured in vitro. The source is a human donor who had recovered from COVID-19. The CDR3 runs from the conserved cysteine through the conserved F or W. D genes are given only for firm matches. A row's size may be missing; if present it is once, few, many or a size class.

cdr3_aa: CASSYSTGSYQPQHF
cdr3_nt: TGTGCCAGCAGTTACTCCACAGGGTCCTATCAGCCCCAGCATTTT
clone_size: .
j_call: TRBJ1-5
cdr3_length: 15
v_call: TRBV6-2/TRBV6-3
d_call: .

cdr3_aa: CASSFFSPADRETQYF
cdr3_nt: TGTGCCAGCAGTTTTTTCTCTCCAGCGGACCGGGAGACCCAGTACTTC
clone_size: .
j_call: TRBJ2-5
cdr3_length: 16
v_call: TRBV12-3/TRBV12-4
d_call: .

cdr3_aa: CSAIDLSRQTNTEAFF
cdr3_nt: TGCAGTGCGATCGACCTTTCAAGACAGACGAACACTGAAGCTTTCTTT
clone_size: .
j_call: TRBJ1-1
cdr3_length: 16
v_call: TRBV20-1
d_call: .

cdr3_aa: CASSLRLLAGSTDTQYF
cdr3_nt: TGTGCCAGCAGCCTAAGACTACTAGCGGGCAGCACAGATACGCAGTATTTT
clone_size: .
j_call: TRBJ2-3
cdr3_length: 17
v_call: TRBV14
d_call: TRBD2

cdr3_aa: CASSGSRTEAFF
cdr3_nt: TGTGCCAGCAGTGGTTCGAGGACTGAAGCTTTCTTT
clone_size: few
j_call: TRBJ1-1
cdr3_length: 12
v_call: TRBV6-2/TRBV6-3
d_call: .

cdr3_aa: CASSYRAEGGNSPLHF
cdr3_nt: TGTGCCAGCAGTTATCGGGCAGAGGGGGGAAATTCACCCCTCCACTTT
clone_size: once
j_call: TRBJ1-6
cdr3_length: 16
v_call: TRBV6-2/TRBV6-3
d_call: .

cdr3_aa: CSARVFRGLNGYTF
cdr3_nt: TGCAGTGCTAGAGTATTCAGGGGGCTCAATGGCTACACCTTC
clone_size: few
j_call: TRBJ1-2
cdr3_length: 14
v_call: TRBV20-1
d_call: TRBD1

cdr3_aa: CASSRARTGMNTEAFF
cdr3_nt: TGTGCCAGCAGCCGCGCGAGAACAGGGATGAACACTGAAGCTTTCTTT
clone_size: few
j_call: TRBJ1-1
cdr3_length: 16
v_call: TRBV2
d_call: .

cdr3_aa: CAWRTQPLNTGELFF
cdr3_nt: TGTGCCTGGAGGACACAGCCCTTAAACACCGGGGAGCTGTTTTTT
clone_size: .
j_call: TRBJ2-2
cdr3_length: 15
v_call: TRBV30
d_call: .

cdr3_aa: CASTSPPGQNTGELFF
cdr3_nt: TGTGCCAGCACCTCCCCACCGGGACAGAACACCGGGGAGCTGTTTTTT
clone_size: .
j_call: TRBJ2-2
cdr3_length: 16
v_call: TRBV28
d_call: .

cdr3_aa: CATSRGFEGGRNYGYTF
cdr3_nt: TGTGCCACCAGCAGAGGCTTCGAGGGCGGAAGAAACTATGGCTACACCTTC
clone_size: few
j_call: TRBJ1-2
cdr3_length: 17
v_call: TRBV15
d_call: .

cdr3_aa: CSVEYGQGNYGYTF
cdr3_nt: TGCAGCGTTGAATATGGACAGGGGAACTATGGCTACACCTTC
clone_size: .
j_call: TRBJ1-2
cdr3_length: 14
v_call: TRBV29-1
d_call: TRBD1

cdr3_aa: CSARLTSGRADTGELFF
cdr3_nt: TGCAGTGCTAGACTGACTAGCGGGAGGGCCGACACCGGGGAGCTGTTTTTT
clone_size: .
j_call: TRBJ2-2
cdr3_length: 17
v_call: TRBV20-1
d_call: TRBD2

cdr3_aa: CASSLYGGSVTEAFF
cdr3_nt: TGTGCCAGCAGCTTATATGGGGGCTCTGTCACTGAAGCTTTCTTT
clone_size: .
j_call: TRBJ1-1
cdr3_length: 15
v_call: TRBV7-2
d_call: .

cdr3_aa: CASSRSGQPGETQYF
cdr3_nt: TGTGCCAGCAGTAGATCGGGACAGCCGGGGGAGACCCAGTACTTC
clone_size: .
j_call: TRBJ2-5
cdr3_length: 15
v_call: TRBV6-1
d_call: TRBD1

cdr3_aa: CASSLSDQNTEAFF
cdr3_nt: TGTGCCAGCAGCTTAAGTGATCAAAACACTGAAGCTTTCTTT
clone_size: .
j_call: TRBJ1-1
cdr3_length: 14
v_call: TRBV7-9
d_call: .

cdr3_aa: CSATIGAGGLETQYF
cdr3_nt: TGCAGTGCTACAATAGGGGCGGGAGGTCTAGAGACCCAGTACTTC
clone_size: few
j_call: TRBJ2-5
cdr3_length: 15
v_call: TRBV20-1
d_call: TRBD2

cdr3_aa: CSATQTGSGYGYTF
cdr3_nt: TGCAGTGCTACCCAGACAGGAAGTGGCTATGGCTACACCTTC
clone_size: once
j_call: TRBJ1-2
cdr3_length: 14
v_call: TRBV20-1
d_call: .

cdr3_aa: CASSLGQGKQFF
cdr3_nt: TGTGCCAGCAGCCTCGGACAGGGGAAGCAGTTCTTC
clone_size: .
j_call: TRBJ2-1
cdr3_length: 12
v_call: TRBV7-2
d_call: TRBD1

cdr3_aa: CASSLSDTQYF
cdr3_nt: TGTGCCAGCAGTTTGTCCGATACGCAGTATTTT
clone_size: .
j_call: TRBJ2-3
cdr3_length: 11
v_call: TRBV12-3/TRBV12-4
d_call: .

cdr3_aa: CASSLAVGGPGAQHF
cdr3_nt: TGTGCCAGCAGCTTAGCGGTCGGGGGCCCGGGGGCCCAGCATTTT
clone_size: .
j_call: TRBJ1-5
cdr3_length: 15
v_call: TRBV7-9
d_call: .

cdr3_aa: CASSYVPGSDSPLHF
cdr3_nt: TGTGCCAGCAGTTACGTCCCAGGGTCTGATTCACCCCTCCACTTT
clone_size: .
j_call: TRBJ1-6
cdr3_length: 15
v_call: TRBV6-5
d_call: .

cdr3_aa: CASSLVPGPETQYF
cdr3_nt: TGCGCCAGCAGCTTGGTTCCGGGACCAGAGACCCAGTACTTC
clone_size: .
j_call: TRBJ2-5
cdr3_length: 14
v_call: TRBV5-1
d_call: .

cdr3_aa: CASSTNRDRAEGYTF
cdr3_nt: TGTGCCAGTAGTACGAACCGGGACAGGGCTGAAGGCTACACCTTC
clone_size: .
j_call: TRBJ1-2
cdr3_length: 15
v_call: TRBV19
d_call: TRBD1

cdr3_aa: CATRRGTGTEAFF
cdr3_nt: TGTGCCACCAGGAGGGGTACGGGAACTGAAGCTTTCTTT
clone_size: .
j_call: TRBJ1-1
cdr3_length: 13
v_call: TRBV24-1
d_call: .

cdr3_aa: CSAAGTGRLHRNQPQHF
cdr3_nt: TGCAGTGCCGCCGGGACAGGGAGACTTCACCGCAATCAGCCCCAGCATTTT
clone_size: .
j_call: TRBJ1-5
cdr3_length: 17
v_call: TRBV20-1
d_call: TRBD1

cdr3_aa: CATSDGLAGVLIYEQFF
cdr3_nt: TGTGCCACCAGTGATGGACTAGCGGGAGTATTGATCTATGAGCAGTTCTTC
clone_size: .
j_call: TRBJ2-1
cdr3_length: 17
v_call: TRBV24-1
d_call: TRBD2

cdr3_aa: CASSLDRDQPQHF
cdr3_nt: TGTGCCAGCAGCTTAGACAGGGATCAGCCCCAGCATTTT
clone_size: .
j_call: TRBJ1-5
cdr3_length: 13
v_call: TRBV7-9
d_call: .

cdr3_aa: CASSESPQGTKNEQFF
cdr3_nt: TGCGCCAGCAGTGAGTCCCCCCAGGGGACGAAAAATGAGCAGTTCTTC
clone_size: .
j_call: TRBJ2-1
cdr3_length: 16
v_call: TRBV10-1
d_call: .

cdr3_aa: CASRDGSYSNQPQHF
cdr3_nt: TGTGCCAGCAGGGACGGATCCTATAGCAATCAGCCCCAGCATTTT
clone_size: large
j_call: TRBJ1-5
cdr3_length: 15
v_call: TRBV6-1
d_call: .

cdr3_aa: CSARGGYGTEAFF
cdr3_nt: TGCAGTGCTAGAGGGGGATATGGCACTGAAGCTTTCTTT
clone_size: .
j_call: TRBJ1-1
cdr3_length: 13
v_call: TRBV20-1
d_call: .

cdr3_aa: CASSYFPANYGYTF
cdr3_nt: TGTGCCAGCAGTTACTTTCCCGCTAACTATGGCTACACCTTC
clone_size: .
j_call: TRBJ1-2
cdr3_length: 14
v_call: TRBV6-5
d_call: .

cdr3_aa: CASSPLTRNQPQHF
cdr3_nt: TGTGCCAGCAGTCCGCTGACACGGAATCAGCCCCAGCATTTT
clone_size: .
j_call: TRBJ1-5
cdr3_length: 14
v_call: TRBV6-2/TRBV6-3
d_call: .

cdr3_aa: CSARRGVAGNTIYF
cdr3_nt: TGCAGTGCTAGAAGGGGAGTCGCTGGAAACACCATATATTTT
clone_size: .
j_call: TRBJ1-3
cdr3_length: 14
v_call: TRBV20-1
d_call: .

cdr3_aa: CASSSTSGSETQYF
cdr3_nt: TGTGCCAGCAGCTCGACTAGCGGGAGTGAGACCCAGTACTTC
clone_size: .
j_call: TRBJ2-5
cdr3_length: 14
v_call: TRBV7-2
d_call: TRBD2

cdr3_aa: CASRLPGGANTEAFF
cdr3_nt: TGCGCCAGCAGACTTCCGGGGGGAGCGAACACTGAAGCTTTCTTT
clone_size: .
j_call: TRBJ1-1
cdr3_length: 15
v_call: TRBV5-1
d_call: .

cdr3_aa: CATSDPSGRRTGELFF
cdr3_nt: TGTGCCACCAGTGACCCCAGCGGGAGGAGGACCGGGGAGCTGTTTTTT
clone_size: .
j_call: TRBJ2-2
cdr3_length: 16
v_call: TRBV24-1
d_call: TRBD2

cdr3_aa: CSAPREVGELFF
cdr3_nt: TGCAGTGCCCCAAGGGAAGTCGGGGAGCTGTTTTTT
clone_size: .
j_call: TRBJ2-2
cdr3_length: 12
v_call: TRBV20-1
d_call: .

cdr3_aa: CASRTTSGSPSTGELFF
cdr3_nt: TGTGCCAGCAGGACGACTAGCGGTTCCCCGAGCACCGGGGAGCTGTTTTTT
clone_size: .
j_call: TRBJ2-2
cdr3_length: 17
v_call: TRBV28
d_call: TRBD2

cdr3_aa: CASGRGDYGNEQFF
cdr3_nt: TGTGCCAGCGGTAGGGGTGATTACGGCAATGAGCAGTTCTTC
clone_size: .
j_call: TRBJ2-1
cdr3_length: 14
v_call: TRBV2
d_call: .

cdr3_aa: CASQQSSYNSPLHF
cdr3_nt: TGTGCCAGCCAACAAAGCTCCTATAATTCACCCCTCCACTTT
clone_size: .
j_call: TRBJ1-6
cdr3_length: 14
v_call: TRBV25-1
d_call: .

cdr3_aa: CASTPHARLSNQPQHF
cdr3_nt: TGTGCCAGTACACCTCACGCCAGGCTTAGCAATCAGCCCCAGCATTTT
clone_size: .
j_call: TRBJ1-5
cdr3_length: 16
v_call: TRBV7-8
d_call: .

cdr3_aa: CASRPTGQRNYGYTF
cdr3_nt: TGTGCCAGCAGACCTACGGGACAAAGAAACTATGGCTACACCTTC
clone_size: few
j_call: TRBJ1-2
cdr3_length: 15
v_call: TRBV6-1
d_call: .

cdr3_aa: CASSPRYTDTQYF
cdr3_nt: TGTGCCAGCAGCCCCCGATACACAGATACGCAGTATTTT
clone_size: .
j_call: TRBJ2-3
cdr3_length: 13
v_call: TRBV21-1
d_call: .

cdr3_aa: CASSYVGGAPNTEAFF
cdr3_nt: TGTGCCAGCAGTTACGTTGGTGGGGCCCCGAACACTGAAGCTTTCTTT
clone_size: .
j_call: TRBJ1-1
cdr3_length: 16
v_call: TRBV6-5
d_call: .

cdr3_aa: CASNPWFRENTGELFF
cdr3_nt: TGTGCCAGCAACCCCTGGTTCCGCGAGAACACCGGGGAGCTGTTTTTT
clone_size: .
j_call: TRBJ2-2
cdr3_length: 16
v_call: TRBV7-9
d_call: .

cdr3_aa: CSALKTGEYSNQPQHF
cdr3_nt: TGCAGTGCTCTTAAAACAGGGGAGTACAGCAATCAGCCCCAGCATTTT
clone_size: .
j_call: TRBJ1-5
cdr3_length: 16
v_call: TRBV20-1
d_call: TRBD1

cdr3_aa: CASSDAVLGYTF
cdr3_nt: TGTGCCAGCAGTGATGCGGTGTTGGGCTACACCTTC
clone_size: .
j_call: TRBJ1-2
cdr3_length: 12
v_call: TRBV6-1
d_call: .

cdr3_aa: CASSLSAGVWTDTQYF
cdr3_nt: TGTGCCAGCAGTTTGTCTGCGGGAGTATGGACAGATACGCAGTATTTT
clone_size: .
j_call: TRBJ2-3
cdr3_length: 16
v_call: TRBV27
d_call: TRBD2